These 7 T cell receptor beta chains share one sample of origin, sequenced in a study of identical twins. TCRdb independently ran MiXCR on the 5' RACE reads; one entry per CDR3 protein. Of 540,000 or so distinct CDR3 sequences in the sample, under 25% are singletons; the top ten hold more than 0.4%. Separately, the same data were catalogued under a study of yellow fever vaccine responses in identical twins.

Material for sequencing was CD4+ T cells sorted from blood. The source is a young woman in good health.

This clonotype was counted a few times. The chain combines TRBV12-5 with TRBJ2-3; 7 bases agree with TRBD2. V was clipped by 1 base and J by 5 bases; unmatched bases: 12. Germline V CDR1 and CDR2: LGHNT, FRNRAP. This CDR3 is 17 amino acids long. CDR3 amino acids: CASGLGRLSGVEDTQYF. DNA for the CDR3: TGTGCTAGTGGTTTGGGAAGACTGAGCGGGGTTGAAGATACGCAGTATTTT.

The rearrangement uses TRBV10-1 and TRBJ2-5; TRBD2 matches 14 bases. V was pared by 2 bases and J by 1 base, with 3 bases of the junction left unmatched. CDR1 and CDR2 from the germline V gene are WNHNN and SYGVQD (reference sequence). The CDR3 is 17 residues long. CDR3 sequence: CASSEGTSGGPQETQYF. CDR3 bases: TGCGCCAGCAGTGAGGGGACTAGCGGGGGACCCCAAGAGACCCAGTACTTC.

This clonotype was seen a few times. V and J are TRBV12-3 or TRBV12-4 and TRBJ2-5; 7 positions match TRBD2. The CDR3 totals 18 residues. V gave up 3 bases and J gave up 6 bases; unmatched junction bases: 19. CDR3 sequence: CASSLGLGTTIHPQTQYF. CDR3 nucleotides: TGTGCCAGCAGTTTGGGTTTGGGGACTACCATCCACCCCCAGACCCAGTACTTC.

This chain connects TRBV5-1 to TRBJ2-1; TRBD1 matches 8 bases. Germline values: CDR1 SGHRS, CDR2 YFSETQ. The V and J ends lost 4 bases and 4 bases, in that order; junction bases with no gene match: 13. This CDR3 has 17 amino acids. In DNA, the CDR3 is TGCGCCAGCAGCCGGTCGGCAGGGGGCTACCTTTACAATGAGCAGTTCTTC. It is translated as CASSRSAGGYLYNEQFF. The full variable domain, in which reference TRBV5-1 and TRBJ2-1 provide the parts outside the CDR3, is KAGVTQTPRYLIKTRGQQVTLSCSPISGHRSVSWYQQTPGQGLQFLFEYFSETQRNKGNFPGRFSGRQFSNSRSEMNVSTLELGDSALYLCASSRSAGGYLYNEQFFGPGTRLTVL.

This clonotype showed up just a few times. CDR3 amino acids: CSARDFRTADEKLFF. The CDR3 nucleotides are TGCAGTGCTAGAGATTTTAGGACAGCGGATGAAAAACTGTTTTTT. The chain couples TRBV20-1 to TRBJ1-4; perhaps TRBD1 as D (6 bases). V was cut by 0 bases and J by 6 bases, with 14 bases left in between. The CDR3 consists of 15 residues. Germline V gene lookup returns CDR1 DFQATT and CDR2 SNEGSKA (reference sequence).

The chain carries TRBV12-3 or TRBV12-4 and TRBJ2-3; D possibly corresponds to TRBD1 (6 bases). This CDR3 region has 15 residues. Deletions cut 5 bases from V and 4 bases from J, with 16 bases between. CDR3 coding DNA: TGTGCCAGCAGTCTAGAGGTCACAGGGTCAGATACGCAGTATTTT. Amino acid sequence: CASSLEVTGSDTQYF.

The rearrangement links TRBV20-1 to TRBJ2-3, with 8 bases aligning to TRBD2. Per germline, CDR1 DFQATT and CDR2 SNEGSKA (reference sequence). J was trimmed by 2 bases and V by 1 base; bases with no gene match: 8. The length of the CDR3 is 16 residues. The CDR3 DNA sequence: TGCAGTGCTAGAGTTGAGCGGGGGTTGATCACAGATACGCAGTATTTT. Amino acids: CSARVERGLITDTQYF.